The rows below give T cell receptor beta chains drawn from one sample of a study of OX40 agonist ivuxolimab in advanced cancers. The protocol was immunoSEQ multiplex PCR, while the TCRdb copy is restricted to in-frame clones and leaves out a portion. This table holds about 53,000 clones, about four fifths found once. The material was CD4+ or CD8+ T cells sorted from blood, obtained in a trial of the OX40 agonist ivuxolimab. The source of these receptors is an adult with an advanced solid tumor such as melanoma, head and neck, liver or kidney cancer. CDR3s leave out the opening cysteine and the closing phenylalanine or tryptophan. D genes are given only for firm matches. Size is omitted from some rows. Given values are once, few, many or a class for expanded clones.

size,D,V,CDR3
NA,NA,TRBV7-2,ASSLEATGFKTQY
NA,NA,TRBV7-9,ASSLEGRNYGYT
NA,NA,TRBV5-6,ASSSTRGSYEQY
NA,NA,TRBV6-6,ASSLSGPTTYEQY
NA,NA,TRBV18,ASSPPSGLDTGELF
NA,NA,TRBV5-6,ASSLWGGGPPGNEQF
NA,TRBD2,TRBV11-2,ASSFSGTGDTQY
NA,NA,TRBV6-1,ASSEPWQGLGSNQPQH
NA,TRBD2,TRBV2,ASSLTSGSQETQY
NA,TRBD1,TRBV7-9,ASTRTGTGLQF
NA,NA,TRBV5-4,ASSSNLRNEQF
NA,NA,TRBV19,ASSMGASFLYEQY
NA,NA,TRBV19,ASSSSGKPRGTDTQY
few,NA,TRBV7-2,ASSARRGNNEQF
few,TRBD2,TRBV6-1,ASSGWLAGGGTGELF
NA,TRBD1,TRBV19,ASSATGVDTDTQY
NA,NA,TRBV7-9,ASSLAIPVDTGELF
NA,TRBD1,TRBV7-6,ASRGQPNTGELF
few,NA,TRBV2,ASSPVKGSYNEQF
NA,TRBD2,TRBV2,ASKTSGATQETQY
NA,TRBD1,TRBV6-1,ASRGTGSYGYGYT
NA,TRBD1,TRBV10-1,ASSDLGQGTDTQY
NA,NA,TRBV11-1,ASSLSSGTVKGYT
NA,TRBD2,TRBV15,ATSALAGVTGELF
NA,TRBD1,TRBV28,ASSAGQVGYEQY
NA,NA,TRBV29-1,SAQGHKEETQY
NA,NA,TRBV28,ASSLIGRDMTEAF
NA,TRBD2,TRBV28,ASSFVSGSFEQY
NA,NA,TRBV2,ASRDQDQPQH
NA,NA,TRBV11-1,ASSPAGGRRGSYNEQF
NA,TRBD1,TRBV28,ASSPPFLDREYQPQH
NA,TRBD1,TRBV18,ASSDRGHTYEQY
NA,NA,TRBV7-8,ASSFAVGAGGETQY
NA,NA,TRBV27,ASSRDIGYNEQF
NA,NA,TRBV10-3,ATDRRAGTDTQY
NA,NA,TRBV5-1,ASSHPTGTYEQY
NA,TRBD2,TRBV9,ASSLGASGASYEQY
NA,TRBD2,TRBV9,ASSAGVGWETQY
few,TRBD2,TRBV27,ASSTRTSGFQETQY
NA,TRBD2,TRBV5-4,ASSSGLAQANNEQF
NA,NA,TRBV18,ASSPTNSPNEQF
NA,NA,TRBV7-9,ASSVGSSRHNEQF
NA,NA,TRBV6-5,ASSYTGIYEQY
NA,NA,TRBV10-1,ASSLDWKGDYNEQF
NA,NA,TRBV10-2,ASSIRSGANVLT
NA,NA,TRBV6-5,ASRRAGMNIQY
NA,TRBD2,TRBV7-2,ASSLTSGSSYEQY
NA,NA,TRBV7-6,ASSEGPKGLEENSYEQY
NA,TRBD1,TRBV6-1,ASRDRETSYEQY
once,TRBD2,TRBV5-1,ASSEPRLAGSSYNEQF
NA,TRBD1,TRBV7-9,ASSSDRGIVNEQF
NA,NA,TRBV18,ASSPPGARDTDTQY
NA,TRBD1,TRBV2,ASTVRTGATYGYT
NA,NA,TRBV19,ASSLPGPYEQY
once,TRBD1,TRBV18,ASSPTTGTTYEQY